A selection of T cell receptor beta chains follows, all from one sample in a study of technical replicates of blood from several donors. Repertoires were generated with immunoSEQ multiplex PCR, while TCRdb's copy carries only in-frame clones and drops some. The sample shows under 85,000 clones, roughly 89% of them seen only once. The sequenced sample consisted of T cells isolated from PBMCs. Receptors were obtained from a human donor in good health. The CDR3 runs from the conserved cysteine through the conserved F or W. Each record gives: D gene, V gene, clone size, J gene, CDR3 protein, CDR3 DNA. The D gene is left open where the match is weak. Size tells how often a clone was seen (once, few, many) or the class of an expanded clone, and some rows leave it out.

>.|TRBV6-5|.|TRBJ1-1
CASSYSGGAGTEAFF
TGTGCCAGCAGTTACTCGGGGGGGGCGGGCACTGAAGCTTTCTTT
>TRBD2|TRBV9|.|TRBJ2-2
CASSVGTSSASGELFF
TGTGCCAGCAGCGTAGGGACTAGTAGCGCCTCTGGGGAGCTGTTTTTT
>.|TRBV29-1|few|TRBJ1-1
CSVEDFREDTEAFF
TGCAGCGTTGAAGACTTCAGGGAGGACACTGAAGCTTTCTTT
>TRBD1|TRBV13|.|TRBJ1-1
CASSLAVGGRIGEAFF
TGTGCCAGCAGCTTAGCGGTAGGGGGCAGGATCGGTGAAGCTTTCTTT
>.|TRBV18|.|TRBJ1-2
CASSPRVKGYTF
TGTGCCAGCTCACCGCGGGTTAAGGGCTACACCTTC
>.|TRBV10-3|.|TRBJ1-1
CASQSTGTGLGSAFF
TGTGCCTCTCAGAGTACCGGGACTGGTTTGGGGTCCGCTTTCTTT
>.|TRBV14|.|TRBJ1-4
CASSQQTGNEKLFF
TGTGCCAGCAGCCAACAAACAGGGAATGAAAAACTGTTTTTT
>.|TRBV29-1|.|TRBJ2-7
CSVVVRGEQYF
TGCAGCGTTGTTGTCAGGGGCGAGCAGTACTTC
>TRBD1|TRBV25-1|once|TRBJ2-7
CASGGQGIYEQYF
TGTGCCAGCGGGGGACAGGGGATCTACGAGCAGTACTTC
>TRBD1|TRBV20-1|.|TRBJ2-7
CSAGGTGKQYF
TGCAGTGCTGGGGGGACAGGGAAGCAGTACTTC
>TRBD2|TRBV27|once|TRBJ2-7
CASSRGLAGGFSYEQYF
TGTGCCAGCAGTCGGGGACTAGCGGGAGGATTCTCCTACGAGCAGTACTTC
>.|TRBV7-8|.|TRBJ2-2
CASSLAGLNTGELFF
TGTGCCAGCAGCTTAGCTGGACTCAACACCGGGGAGCTGTTTTTT
>TRBD2|TRBV9|once|TRBJ2-7
CASSGLAGGSRGEQYF
TGTGCCAGCAGTGGACTAGCGGGAGGTTCACGGGGGGAGCAGTACTTC
>TRBD2|TRBV6-6|.|TRBJ2-7
CASSSSGGPGQYF
TGTGCCAGCAGTTCTAGCGGGGGACCGGGGCAGTACTTC
>.|TRBV15|.|TRBJ2-7
CATSRGSVSYF
TGTGCCACCAGCAGAGGATCGGTCTCATACTTC
>TRBD1|TRBV18|.|TRBJ2-5
CASSPDRARETQYF
TGTGCCAGCTCACCCGACAGGGCCAGGGAGACCCAGTACTTC
>.|TRBV7-9|.|TRBJ1-1
CASSPPRGNTEAFF
TGTGCCAGCAGCCCCCCAAGAGGGAACACTGAAGCTTTCTTT
>.|TRBV7-8|.|TRBJ1-4
CASSPYRLATNEKLFF
TGTGCCAGCAGCCCCTACCGTCTTGCAACTAATGAAAAACTGTTTTTT
>.|TRBV18|.|TRBJ2-2
CASSPLVSSIGGELFF
TGTGCCAGCTCACCCCTAGTCTCGTCTATAGGCGGGGAGCTGTTTTTT
>.|TRBV9|.|TRBJ2-7
CASSGGVGLYEQYF
TGTGCCAGCAGCGGAGGGGTGGGACTCTACGAGCAGTACTTC
>TRBD2|TRBV5-4|.|TRBJ2-7
CASSLGGLAGGGGREQYF
TGTGCCAGCAGCTTGGGGGGACTAGCGGGAGGAGGAGGACGGGAGCAGTACTTC
>.|TRBV28|.|TRBJ1-1
CASSFVSMNTEAFF
TGTGCCAGCAGTTTCGTGAGCATGAACACTGAAGCTTTCTTT
>.|TRBV30|.|TRBJ1-2
CAWSVGTGGYGYTF
TGTGCCTGGAGTGTAGGGACGGGAGGCTATGGCTACACCTTC
>.|TRBV5-6|.|TRBJ2-7
CASSYAAGGNYEQYF
TGTGCCAGCAGCTATGCGGCAGGGGGGAACTACGAGCAGTACTTC
>TRBD2|TRBV7-3|.|TRBJ2-2
CASSPKLAGLTGELFF
TGTGCCAGCAGCCCAAAACTAGCGGGGCTCACCGGGGAGCTGTTTTTT
>TRBD1|TRBV6-5|.|TRBJ2-7
CASSYRTGSNEQYF
TGTGCCAGCAGTTACCGGACAGGGTCCAACGAGCAGTACTTC
>TRBD2|TRBV29-1|.|TRBJ2-7
CSVESAGGVFEQYF
TGCAGCGTTGAATCAGCGGGAGGGGTCTTTGAGCAGTACTTC
>.|TRBV27|.|TRBJ1-1
CASSLSYKWANTEAFF
TGTGCCAGCAGTTTATCGTATAAATGGGCAAACACTGAAGCTTTCTTT
>.|TRBV4-1|.|TRBJ2-7
CASSQVGTSGHEQYF
TGCGCCAGCAGCCAAGTAGGTACTTCAGGCCACGAGCAGTACTTC
>TRBD1|TRBV7-3|.|TRBJ2-7
CASSMSGTVSYEQYF
TGTGCCAGCAGCATGTCCGGGACAGTCTCCTACGAGCAGTACTTC
>TRBD2|TRBV5-1|.|TRBJ2-2
CASSRRSGGPNTGELFF
TGCGCCAGCAGCCGGCGCAGCGGGGGGCCGAACACCGGGGAGCTGTTTTTT
>.|TRBV25-1|few|TRBJ1-2
CASSESGVGYTF
TGTGCCAGCAGTGAATCGGGGGTTGGCTACACCTTC
>TRBD1|TRBV15|.|TRBJ1-3
CATSRTGAGNTIYF
TGTGCCACCAGCAGAACAGGGGCAGGAAACACCATATATTTT
>TRBD1|TRBV6-5|once|TRBJ2-7
CASSYSDREYEQYF
TGTGCCAGCAGTTACTCGGACAGGGAATACGAGCAGTACTTC
>TRBD2|TRBV9|.|TRBJ2-1
CASSVASGGNEQFF
TGTGCCAGCAGCGTAGCTAGCGGAGGGAATGAGCAGTTCTTC
>.|TRBV5-5|.|TRBJ2-3
CASSLGQSTDTQYF
TGTGCCAGCAGCTTGGGACAGTCCACAGATACGCAGTATTTT
>.|TRBV9|.|TRBJ2-7
CASSVGLSYEQYF
TGTGCCAGCAGCGTAGGTCTTAGCTACGAGCAGTACTTC
>TRBD2|TRBV14|.|TRBJ2-7
CASSPWTSGSYEQYF
TGTGCCAGCAGCCCCTGGACTAGCGGGAGTTACGAGCAGTACTTC
>TRBD2|TRBV19|.|TRBJ2-1
CASSILAGGYEQFF
TGTGCCAGTAGTATTCTAGCGGGAGGCTATGAGCAGTTCTTC
>TRBD2|TRBV5-6|.|TRBJ2-7
CASSLGLADDEQYF
TGTGCCAGCAGCTTGGGACTAGCGGATGACGAGCAGTACTTC
>.|TRBV5-4|.|TRBJ1-3
CASSLDRLIGNTIYF
TGTGCCAGCAGCTTAGACAGGCTGATTGGAAACACCATATATTTT
>TRBD1|TRBV6-1|.|TRBJ1-5
CASSRGPQPQHF
TGTGCCAGCTCCAGGGGGCCTCAGCCCCAGCATTTT
>.|TRBV4-2|.|TRBJ1-2
CASSQQGRANYGYTF
TGTGCCAGCAGCCAACAGGGGCGAGCTAACTATGGCTACACCTTC
>.|TRBV4-1|.|TRBJ2-7
CASSPSGLLIYEQYF
TGCGCCAGCAGCCCTTCAGGTCTACTCATCTACGAGCAGTACTTC
>.|TRBV19|once|TRBJ2-7
CASSIQGGESHYEQYF
TGTGCCAGTAGTATTCAGGGGGGCGAATCCCACTACGAGCAGTACTTC
>TRBD1|TRBV2|once|TRBJ2-2
CASSAETGAYTGELFF
TGTGCCAGCAGTGCTGAGACAGGGGCCTACACCGGGGAGCTGTTTTTT
>.|TRBV7-2|.|TRBJ2-7
CASSTPTGSYEQYF
TGTGCCAGCAGTACCCCGACGGGTTCCTACGAGCAGTACTTC
>TRBD2|TRBV30|once|TRBJ2-1
CAWSRLASEQFF
TGTGCCTGGTCAAGACTAGCCTCTGAGCAGTTCTTC
>.|TRBV11-2|.|TRBJ2-7
CASSFRGAGLTEEQYF
TGTGCCAGCAGCTTCCGAGGAGCGGGCCTGACGGAGGAGCAGTACTTC
>.|TRBV6-5|.|TRBJ1-5
CASSYSEVQPQHF
TGTGCCAGCAGTTACTCGGAGGTTCAGCCCCAGCATTTT
>.|TRBV19|.|TRBJ2-7
CASSTGVYEQYF
TGTGCCAGTAGTACGGGAGTCTACGAGCAGTACTTC
>TRBD2|TRBV4-3|.|TRBJ2-1
CASSVEGLAFNEQFF
TGCGCCAGCAGTGTAGAAGGACTAGCGTTCAATGAGCAGTTCTTC
>.|TRBV10-3|once|TRBJ1-4
CAIGIGGGQGEKLFF
TGTGCCATCGGAATTGGGGGGGGTCAAGGTGAAAAACTGTTTTTT
>.|TRBV27|.|TRBJ1-1
CASSFQGLNTEAFF
TGTGCCAGCAGTTTCCAGGGATTGAACACTGAAGCTTTCTTT